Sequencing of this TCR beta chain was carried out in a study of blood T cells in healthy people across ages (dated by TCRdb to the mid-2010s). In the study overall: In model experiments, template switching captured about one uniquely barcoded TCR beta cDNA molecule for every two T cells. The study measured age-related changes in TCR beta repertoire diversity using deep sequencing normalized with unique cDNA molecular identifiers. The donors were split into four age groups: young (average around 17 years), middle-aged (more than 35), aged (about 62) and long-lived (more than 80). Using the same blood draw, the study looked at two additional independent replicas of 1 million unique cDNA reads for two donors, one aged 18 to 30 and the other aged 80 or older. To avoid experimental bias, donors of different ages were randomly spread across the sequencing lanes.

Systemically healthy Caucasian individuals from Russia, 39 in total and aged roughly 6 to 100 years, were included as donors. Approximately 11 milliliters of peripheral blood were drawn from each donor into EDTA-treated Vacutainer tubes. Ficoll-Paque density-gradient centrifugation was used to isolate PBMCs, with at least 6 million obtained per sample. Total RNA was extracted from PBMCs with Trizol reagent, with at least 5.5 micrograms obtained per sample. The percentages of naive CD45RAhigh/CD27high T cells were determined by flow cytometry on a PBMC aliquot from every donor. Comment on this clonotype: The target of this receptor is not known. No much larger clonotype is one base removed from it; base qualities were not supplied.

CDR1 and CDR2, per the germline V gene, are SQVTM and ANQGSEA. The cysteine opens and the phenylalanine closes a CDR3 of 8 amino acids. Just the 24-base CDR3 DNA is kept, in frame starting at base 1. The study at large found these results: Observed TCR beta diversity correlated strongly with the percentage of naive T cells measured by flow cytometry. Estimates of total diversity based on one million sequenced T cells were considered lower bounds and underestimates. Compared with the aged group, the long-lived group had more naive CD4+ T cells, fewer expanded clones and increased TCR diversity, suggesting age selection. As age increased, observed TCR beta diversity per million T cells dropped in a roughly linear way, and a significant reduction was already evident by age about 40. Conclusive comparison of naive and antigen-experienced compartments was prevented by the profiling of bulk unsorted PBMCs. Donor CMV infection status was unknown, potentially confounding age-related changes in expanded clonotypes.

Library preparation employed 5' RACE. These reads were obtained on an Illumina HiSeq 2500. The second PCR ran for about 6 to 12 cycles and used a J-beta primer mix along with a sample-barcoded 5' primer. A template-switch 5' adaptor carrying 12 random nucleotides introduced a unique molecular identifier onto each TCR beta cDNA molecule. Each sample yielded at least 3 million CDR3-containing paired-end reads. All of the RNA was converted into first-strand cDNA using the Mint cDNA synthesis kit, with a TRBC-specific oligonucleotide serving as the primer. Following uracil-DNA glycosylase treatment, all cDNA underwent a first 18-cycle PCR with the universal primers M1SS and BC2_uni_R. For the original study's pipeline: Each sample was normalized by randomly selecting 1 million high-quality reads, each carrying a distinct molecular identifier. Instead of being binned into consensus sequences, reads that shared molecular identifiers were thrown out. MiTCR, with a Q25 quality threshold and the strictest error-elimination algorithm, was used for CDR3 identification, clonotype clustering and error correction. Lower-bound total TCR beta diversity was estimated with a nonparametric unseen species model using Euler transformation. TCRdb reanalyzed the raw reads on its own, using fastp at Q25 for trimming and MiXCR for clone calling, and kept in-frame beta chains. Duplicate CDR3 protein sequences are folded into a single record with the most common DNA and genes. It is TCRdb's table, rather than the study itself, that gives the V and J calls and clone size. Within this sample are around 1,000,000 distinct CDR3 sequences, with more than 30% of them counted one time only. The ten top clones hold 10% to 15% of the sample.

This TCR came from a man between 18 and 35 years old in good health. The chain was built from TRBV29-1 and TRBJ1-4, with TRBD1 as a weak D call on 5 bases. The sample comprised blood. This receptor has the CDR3 CRGRFGFF. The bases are TGCAGGGGACGATTCGGGTTTTTT.